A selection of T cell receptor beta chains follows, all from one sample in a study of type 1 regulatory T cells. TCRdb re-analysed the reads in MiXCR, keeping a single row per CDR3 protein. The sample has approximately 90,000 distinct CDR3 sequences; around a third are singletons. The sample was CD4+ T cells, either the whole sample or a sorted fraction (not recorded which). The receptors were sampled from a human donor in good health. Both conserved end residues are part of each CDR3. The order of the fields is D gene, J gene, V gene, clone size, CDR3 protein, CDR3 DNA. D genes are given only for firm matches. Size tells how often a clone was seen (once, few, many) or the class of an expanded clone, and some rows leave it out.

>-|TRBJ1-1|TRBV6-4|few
CASSQGMAIEAFF
TGTGCCAGCAGTCAGGGTATGGCCATTGAAGCTTTCTTT
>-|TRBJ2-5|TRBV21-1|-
CASRASGTSQETQYF
TGTGCCAGCAGAGCCTCCGGGACTAGCCAAGAGACCCAGTACTTC
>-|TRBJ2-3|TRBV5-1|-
CASSWTLPSTDTQYF
TGCGCCAGCAGCTGGACATTGCCTAGCACAGATACGCAGTATTTT
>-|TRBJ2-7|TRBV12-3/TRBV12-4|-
CASKQRAYEQYF
TGTGCCAGCAAGCAGCGCGCGTACGAGCAGTACTTC
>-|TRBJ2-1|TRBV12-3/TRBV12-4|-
CASSSVPGRVSSYNEQFF
TGTGCCAGCAGTTCCGTCCCGGGCCGGGTGAGCTCCTACAATGAGCAGTTCTTC
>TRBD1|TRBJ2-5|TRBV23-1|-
CASDKGTDRQETQYF
TGCGCCAGCGACAAAGGGACAGACAGACAAGAGACCCAGTACTTC
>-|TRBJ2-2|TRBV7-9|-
CASSLTRTGNTGELFF
TGTGCCAGCAGCTTAACCCGGACGGGGAACACCGGGGAGCTGTTTTTT
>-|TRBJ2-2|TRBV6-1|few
CASRQEGAGELFF
TGTGCCAGCAGGCAGGAGGGTGCCGGGGAGCTGTTTTTT
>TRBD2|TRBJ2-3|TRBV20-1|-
CSARLGLAGGPSTDTQYF
TGCAGTGCTAGATTGGGCCTAGCGGGAGGGCCGAGCACAGATACGCAGTATTTT
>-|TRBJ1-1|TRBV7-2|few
CASSQQGYGTEAFF
TGTGCCAGCAGCCAACAAGGGTACGGCACTGAAGCTTTCTTT
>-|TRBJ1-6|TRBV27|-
CASRSTSGPFPPLHF
TGTGCCAGCAGATCAACTTCAGGTCCGTTTCCACCCCTCCACTTT
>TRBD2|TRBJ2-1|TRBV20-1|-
CSARDPQREVNNEQFF
TGCAGTGCTAGAGATCCCCAGCGGGAGGTAAACAATGAGCAGTTCTTC
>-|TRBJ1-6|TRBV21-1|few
CASSKLVNSPLHF
TGTGCCAGCAGCAAATTGGTGAATTCACCCCTCCACTTT
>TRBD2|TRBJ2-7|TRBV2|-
CASSETVLAGDPYEQYF
TGTGCCAGCAGTGAAACCGTACTAGCGGGAGATCCCTACGAGCAGTACTTC
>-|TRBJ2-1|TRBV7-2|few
CASRLPGINEQFF
TGTGCCAGCAGACTCCCGGGGATCAATGAGCAGTTCTTC
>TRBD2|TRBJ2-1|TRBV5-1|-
CASSPGTSRNEQFF
TGCGCCAGCAGCCCAGGGACTAGCAGGAATGAGCAGTTCTTC
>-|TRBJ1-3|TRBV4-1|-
CASSTGTGGNTIYF
TGCGCCAGCAGCACCGGGACCGGAGGAAACACCATATATTTT